Listed below are T cell receptor beta chains from one sample, sequenced in a study of T cell responses to AZD1222 COVID-19 vaccine. Assay: immunoSEQ multiplex PCR; the TCRdb copy retains only in-frame clones and omits some. The repertoire consists of 85,000 to 120,000 clones, with 84% occurring once and the leading ten covering over 15%. The sequenced sample was peripheral blood, obtained on day 0 of AZD1222 vaccination. All receptors come from an adult in good health. Each CDR3 is given with its conserved first and last residue. D genes are given only for firm matches. Size tells how often a clone was seen (once, few, many) or the class of an expanded clone, and some rows leave it out.

CDR3aa	CDR3nt	j_gene	d_gene	v_gene	abundance
CASSPGRAWDEQFF	TGTGCCAGCAGCCCCGGGAGGGCCTGGGATGAGCAGTTCTTC	TRBJ2-1	TRBD2	TRBV7-9	.
CASNLTGLNEKLFF	TGTGCCAGCAACTTGACAGGGTTAAATGAAAAACTGTTTTTT	TRBJ1-4	TRBD1	TRBV9	.
CASSLGPGLADTQYF	TGTGCCAGCAGCCTGGGACCCGGACTCGCAGATACGCAGTATTTT	TRBJ2-3	.	TRBV14	.
CASSQGGDNGELFF	TGTGCCAGCAGCCAAGGGGGGGACAACGGGGAGCTGTTTTTT	TRBJ2-2	.	TRBV3-1/TRBV3-2	.
CASSEGDREINQPQHF	TGTGCCAGCAGTGAAGGGGACAGGGAAATAAATCAGCCCCAGCATTTT	TRBJ1-5	TRBD1	TRBV6-4	few
CASTSTGVFSNQPQHF	TGTGCCAGCACGTCAACAGGGGTCTTTAGCAATCAGCCCCAGCATTTT	TRBJ1-5	TRBD1	TRBV6-6	once
CASSIHQEGQPQHF	TGTGCCAGTAGTATTCACCAGGAAGGTCAGCCCCAGCATTTT	TRBJ1-5	.	TRBV19	.
CASSVLQGNGYTF	TGTGCCAGCAGTGTACTACAGGGGAATGGCTACACCTTC	TRBJ1-2	TRBD1	TRBV2	.
CATSRDQGAGETQYF	TGTGCCACCAGCAGAGATCAAGGGGCTGGAGAGACCCAGTACTTC	TRBJ2-5	.	TRBV15	.
CASSIVQQYNSPLHF	TGTGCCAGTAGTATAGTACAACAGTATAATTCACCCCTCCACTTT	TRBJ1-6	.	TRBV19	.
CASGSTVNYGYTF	TGTGCCAGTGGCTCGACCGTCAACTATGGCTACACCTTC	TRBJ1-2	.	TRBV19	.
CASSQDGGWGYTF	TGTGCCAGCAGCCAAGATGGGGGCTGGGGCTACACCTTC	TRBJ1-2	.	TRBV4-2	.
CATSDSGNGREQYF	TGTGCCACCAGTGATTCAGGGAACGGTCGCGAGCAGTACTTC	TRBJ2-7	.	TRBV24-1	once
CASRGATEAFF	TGTGCCAGCAGAGGGGCCACTGAAGCTTTCTTT	TRBJ1-1	.	TRBV6-5	once
CASSRQGIGAHEQFF	TGTGCCAGCAGTAGACAGGGGATTGGTGCTCATGAGCAGTTCTTC	TRBJ2-1	TRBD1	TRBV27	once
CASYPSDKINGYTF	TGTGCCAGTTACCCCTCTGACAAAATTAATGGCTACACCTTC	TRBJ1-2	.	TRBV28	.
CASSLLASGRRNEQFF	TGTGCCAGCAGTTTATTGGCTAGCGGGAGGAGAAATGAGCAGTTCTTC	TRBJ2-1	TRBD2	TRBV28	.
CASSPPGGWKNTEAFF	TGCGCCAGCAGCCCGCCGGGGGGATGGAAGAACACTGAAGCTTTCTTT	TRBJ1-1	.	TRBV5-1	.
CASSPDRVYYNEQFF	TGTGCCAGCAGCCCGGACAGGGTTTACTACAATGAGCAGTTCTTC	TRBJ2-1	TRBD1	TRBV27	.
CASSLRGGSYNEQFF	TGTGCCAGCAGCTTGCGGGGGGGCTCCTACAATGAGCAGTTCTTC	TRBJ2-1	TRBD2	TRBV7-7	.
CASCDARAQYF	TGTGCCAGTTGCGACGCGAGGGCGCAGTATTTT	TRBJ2-3	.	TRBV12-3/TRBV12-4	.
CASADGGSSYNEQFF	TGTGCCTCGGCAGACGGGGGGAGCTCCTACAATGAGCAGTTCTTC	TRBJ2-1	TRBD2	TRBV24-1	.
CASSKETAGGREQYF	TGTGCCAGCAGCAAAGAAACCGCCGGAGGGCGGGAGCAGTACTTC	TRBJ2-7	.	TRBV7-2	.
CASSARGQGSNQPQHF	TGTGCCAGTAGTGCCCGGGGACAGGGAAGCAATCAGCCCCAGCATTTT	TRBJ1-5	TRBD1	TRBV19	.
CASVSSGTGGKEQYF	TGTGCCAGCGTTAGCTCCGGGACAGGGGGTAAGGAGCAGTACTTC	TRBJ2-7	TRBD1	TRBV28	.
CASSPTPGLAGAGNIQYF	TGTGCCAGCAGCCCTACCCCGGGACTAGCGGGAGCGGGGAACATTCAGTACTTC	TRBJ2-4	TRBD2	TRBV5-4	.
CASSSTSVKGSGYTF	TGTGCCAGCAGCTCTACCTCGGTTAAGGGCTCCGGCTACACCTTC	TRBJ1-2	.	TRBV5-4	.
CATSRDLVAGAADTQYF	TGTGCCACCAGCAGAGATCTCGTAGCGGGGGCCGCAGATACGCAGTATTTT	TRBJ2-3	TRBD2	TRBV15	.
CASSREEARHSGNTIYF	TGTGCCAGCAGCCGCGAGGAGGCCAGACACTCTGGAAACACCATATATTTT	TRBJ1-3	.	TRBV11-3	.
CASRGQANLPQHF	TGTGCCAGCAGAGGACAGGCCAATCTGCCCCAGCATTTT	TRBJ1-5	TRBD1	TRBV6-5	few
CASSQDTGVVQYF	TGTGCCAGCAGCCAAGATACAGGAGTGGTGCAGTACTTC	TRBJ2-7	.	TRBV3-1/TRBV3-2	.
CASRGSSYNSPLHF	TGTGCCAGCAGGGGCAGCTCCTATAATTCACCCCTCCACTTT	TRBJ1-6	.	TRBV28	.
CASSEGAAKLFF	TGCGCCAGCAGTGAGGGGGCGGCTAAACTGTTTTTT	TRBJ1-4	.	TRBV10-2	once
CASSSRTSGDNEQFF	TGTGCCAGCAGCTCAAGGACTAGCGGGGACAATGAGCAGTTCTTC	TRBJ2-1	TRBD2	TRBV7-9	.
CSVAREKDQPQHF	TGCAGCGTTGCGAGGGAAAAGGATCAGCCCCAGCATTTT	TRBJ1-5	.	TRBV29-1	.
CATSDPQGRGEKLFF	TGTGCCACCAGTGATCCGCAGGGGCGGGGTGAAAAACTGTTTTTT	TRBJ1-4	.	TRBV24-1	.
CSASDEGYTF	TGCAGTGCTTCAGATGAAGGCTACACCTTC	TRBJ1-2	.	TRBV20-1	.
CASSLGAATYNEQFF	TGCGCCAGCAGCTTGGGAGCGGCAACCTACAATGAGCAGTTCTTC	TRBJ2-1	.	TRBV5-1	.
CASSPGTEKFEAFF	TGCGCCAGCAGCCCCGGGACAGAGAAATTTGAAGCTTTCTTT	TRBJ1-1	TRBD1	TRBV5-1	few
CASSLSGRGYTF	TGTGCCAGCAGCCTCTCTGGCCGTGGCTACACCTTC	TRBJ1-2	.	TRBV14	.